The subject of this entry is one T cell receptor beta chain. Recovered Cohort 3 donors showed two negative PCRs, clearance, or symptom resolution. The CDR3 length is 14 residues. Trimming took 5 bases from V and 0 from J, leaving 11 bases between them. CDR1 is SNHLY, CDR2 FYNNEI, per germline. Only in-frame clones appear in the TCRdb table, and some are missing; sequencing was by immunoSEQ multiplex PCR. Here the sample spans fewer than 150,000 clones, around 86% being singletons. This sample is drawn from a study of blood T cell repertoires in COVID-19. This clonotype originated in a man under 40 who had recovered from COVID-19. The chain combines TRBV2 with TRBJ2-7; perhaps TRBD1 as D (6 bases). Material for sequencing was PBMCs or T cells enriched from blood (not recorded which). The CDR3 spells CASSQTGNSYEQYF. CDR3 in DNA: TGTGCCAGCAGTCAAACAGGGAACTCCTACGAGCAGTACTTC.